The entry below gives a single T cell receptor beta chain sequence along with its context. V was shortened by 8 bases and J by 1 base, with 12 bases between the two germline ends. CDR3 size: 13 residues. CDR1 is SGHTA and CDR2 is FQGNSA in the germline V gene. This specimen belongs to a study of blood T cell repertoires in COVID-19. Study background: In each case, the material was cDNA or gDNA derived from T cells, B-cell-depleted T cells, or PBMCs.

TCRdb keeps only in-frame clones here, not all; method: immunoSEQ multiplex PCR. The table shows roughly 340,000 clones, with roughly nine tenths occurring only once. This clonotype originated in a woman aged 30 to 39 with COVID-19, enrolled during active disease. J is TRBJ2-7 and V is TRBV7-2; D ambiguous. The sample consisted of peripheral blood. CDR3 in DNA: TGTGCCAGCGCCCGTTGGGCTTCCTACGAGCAGTACTTC. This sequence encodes CASARWASYEQYF.